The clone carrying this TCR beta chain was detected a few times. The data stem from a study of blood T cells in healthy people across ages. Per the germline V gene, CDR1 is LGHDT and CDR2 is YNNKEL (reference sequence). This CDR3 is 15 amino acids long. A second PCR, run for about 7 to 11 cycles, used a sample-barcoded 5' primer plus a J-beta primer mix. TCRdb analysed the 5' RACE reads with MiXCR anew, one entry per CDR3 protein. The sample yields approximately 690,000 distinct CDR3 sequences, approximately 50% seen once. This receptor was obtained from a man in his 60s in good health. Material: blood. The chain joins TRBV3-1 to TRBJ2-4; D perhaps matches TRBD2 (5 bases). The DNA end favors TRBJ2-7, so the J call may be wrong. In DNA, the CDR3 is TGTGCCAGCAGCTATGGGAGTGGGTCTTCCATCGAGCAGTACTTC. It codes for CASSYGSGSSIEQYF.